These T cell receptor beta chains were read from a single sample in a study of shared clonotypes between healthy human individuals. Sequencing was performed with immunoSEQ multiplex PCR; in TCRdb, only in-frame clones are kept and a portion is missing. The sample includes about 480,000 clones, 60% to 85% of them seen just once. The sequenced material came from PBMCs. Source of these receptors: a woman aged 40-49 years in good health. Some clones in this sample may be carry-over from other donors' samples. The CDR3 runs from the conserved cysteine through the conserved F or W. A D gene is named only where the DNA matches it firmly. Where a row states a size, it is once, few, many or the class of an expanded clone; other rows omit it.

D: -
size: -
V: TRBV28
length: 13
J: TRBJ1-1
DNA: TGTGCCAGCAGCGAGGTTATGAACACTGAAGCTTTCTTT
CDR3: CASSEVMNTEAFF

D: TRBD2
size: -
V: TRBV7-3
length: 16
J: TRBJ2-7
DNA: TGTGCCAGCAGCAGAATCGGGACTAGCGGGAGTAACGAGCAGTACTTC
CDR3: CASSRIGTSGSNEQYF

D: -
size: -
V: TRBV5-4
length: 15
J: TRBJ2-1
DNA: TGTGCCAGCAGCCCCGCTAGTGGCAACTACAATGAGCAGTTCTTC
CDR3: CASSPASGNYNEQFF

D: TRBD1
size: -
V: TRBV11-2
length: 15
J: TRBJ1-2
DNA: TGTGCCAGCAGCTCACACAGGGGACGGAACTATGGCTACACCTTC
CDR3: CASSSHRGRNYGYTF

D: TRBD1
size: -
V: TRBV18
length: 15
J: TRBJ2-2
DNA: TGTGCCAGCTCACCACCGGGACAGGGGAACGGGGAGCTGTTTTTT
CDR3: CASSPPGQGNGELFF

D: TRBD2
size: -
V: TRBV6-6
length: 14
J: TRBJ2-1
DNA: TGTGCCAGCAGAAAACTAGCGGAGAACAATGAGCAGTTCTTC
CDR3: CASRKLAENNEQFF

D: -
size: -
V: TRBV2
length: 13
J: TRBJ1-2
DNA: TGTGCCAGCAGTGGGGGGCCTAACTATGGCTACACCTTC
CDR3: CASSGGPNYGYTF

D: -
size: -
V: TRBV7-9
length: 17
J: TRBJ2-7
DNA: TGTGCCAGCAGCCGTCCCTTAGGGCAGGTCAGCTCCTACGAGCAGTACTTC
CDR3: CASSRPLGQVSSYEQYF

D: -
size: -
V: TRBV7-2
length: 16
J: TRBJ1-1
DNA: TGTGCCAGCAGCCAAATGGGGACGAGGTATCGCACTGAAGCTTTCTTT
CDR3: CASSQMGTRYRTEAFF

D: TRBD2
size: -
V: TRBV5-4
length: 16
J: TRBJ2-5
DNA: TGTGCCAGCAGCTTGGATAGCGGGAGGGCCGGAGAGACCCAGTACTTC
CDR3: CASSLDSGRAGETQYF

D: -
size: -
V: TRBV21-1
length: 17
J: TRBJ1-3
DNA: TGTGCCAGCAGCAAAATGAGCCAGTACAAGTCTGGAAACACCATATATTTT
CDR3: CASSKMSQYKSGNTIYF

D: -
size: -
V: TRBV29-1
length: 15
J: TRBJ2-1
DNA: TGCAGCGTTGTAGAACTAGTGGACTCCTACAATGAGCAGTTCTTC
CDR3: CSVVELVDSYNEQFF

D: -
size: -
V: TRBV29-1
length: 14
J: TRBJ2-7
DNA: TGCAGCGTTACCGGTCGGGCCACAGGCTACGAGCAGTACTTC
CDR3: CSVTGRATGYEQYF

D: TRBD1
size: once
V: TRBV7-2
length: 15
J: TRBJ2-7
DNA: TGTGCCAGCAGCTTAGCAGGGGGCGCCGCCCGCGAGCAGTACTTC
CDR3: CASSLAGGAAREQYF

D: -
size: -
V: TRBV6-6
length: 14
J: TRBJ1-3
DNA: TGTGCCAGCAGCATTTCGGGTACGGGAAACACCATATATTTT
CDR3: CASSISGTGNTIYF

D: -
size: -
V: TRBV28
length: 12
J: TRBJ1-2
DNA: TGTGCCAGCAGTACGCGGAACTATGGCTACACCTTC
CDR3: CASSTRNYGYTF

D: -
size: once
V: TRBV15
length: 15
J: TRBJ2-3
DNA: TGTGCCACCAGCAGAGATCTGGCTAGCACAGATACGCAGTATTTT
CDR3: CATSRDLASTDTQYF

D: -
size: -
V: TRBV9
length: 14
J: TRBJ2-6
DNA: TGTGCCAGCTCTTCGACGGCCGGGGCCAACGTCCTGACTTTC
CDR3: CASSSTAGANVLTF

D: TRBD1
size: many
V: TRBV27
length: 17
J: TRBJ2-4
DNA: TGTGCCAGCAGTCCCCTCCTACAGGGGTTGGACAAAAACATTCAGTACTTC
CDR3: CASSPLLQGLDKNIQYF

D: TRBD2
size: -
V: TRBV9
length: 14
J: TRBJ2-7
DNA: TGTGCCAGCAGCGTAGAGAGTAGCGGGAGCGAGCAGTACTTC
CDR3: CASSVESSGSEQYF

D: -
size: few
V: TRBV11-3
length: 13
J: TRBJ2-1
DNA: TGTGCCAGCAGCGGACTGAACTACAATGAGCAGTTCTTC
CDR3: CASSGLNYNEQFF

D: -
size: -
V: TRBV10-2
length: 14
J: TRBJ2-3
DNA: TGCGCCAGCAGTCGGGCCAGCTTGGGAGATACGCAGTATTTT
CDR3: CASSRASLGDTQYF

D: -
size: -
V: TRBV6-5
length: 13
J: TRBJ1-2
DNA: TGTGCCAGCAGCCCTTACATCCTGGGAGGCTACACCTTC
CDR3: CASSPYILGGYTF

D: TRBD1
size: -
V: TRBV9
length: 14
J: TRBJ1-3
DNA: TGTGCCAGCAGCACCCGGACAGGGGGCGACACCATATATTTT
CDR3: CASSTRTGGDTIYF

D: TRBD2
size: -
V: TRBV7-3
length: 18
J: TRBJ2-6
DNA: TGTGCCAGCAGCTTATTACTAGCGGGGACCTCTGGGGCCAACGTCCTGACTTTC
CDR3: CASSLLLAGTSGANVLTF

D: TRBD1
size: -
V: TRBV29-1
length: 13
J: TRBJ2-7
DNA: TGCAGCGTTATTTGGGACAGGGTCTACGAGCAGTACTTC
CDR3: CSVIWDRVYEQYF

D: -
size: once
V: TRBV10-1
length: 12
J: TRBJ2-2
DNA: TGCGCCAGCAGTGGGTTAAGAGGGGAGCTGTTTTTT
CDR3: CASSGLRGELFF

D: -
size: many
V: TRBV19
length: 15
J: TRBJ2-5
DNA: TGTGCCAGTAGTATAAGCGGGGGACAGCAAGAGACCCAGTACTTC
CDR3: CASSISGGQQETQYF

D: -
size: -
V: TRBV19
length: 16
J: TRBJ2-3
DNA: TGTGCCAGTAGTATAGATAGGGGGAGCCTTACAGATACGCAGTATTTT
CDR3: CASSIDRGSLTDTQYF

D: TRBD2
size: -
V: TRBV27
length: 15
J: TRBJ2-7
DNA: TGTGCCAGCAGTTCCACACTAGCGGGAGGCACCGAGCAGTACTTC
CDR3: CASSSTLAGGTEQYF

D: TRBD2
size: -
V: TRBV7-9
length: 15
J: TRBJ2-7
DNA: TGTGCCAGCAGCCCGGACCTTGCGGGAGTCTACGAGCAGTACTTC
CDR3: CASSPDLAGVYEQYF

D: -
size: -
V: TRBV11-2
length: 15
J: TRBJ2-7
DNA: TGTGCCAGCAGCTCACAGTTGGGCGGGTCCTACGAGCAGTACTTC
CDR3: CASSSQLGGSYEQYF

D: TRBD2
size: few
V: TRBV7-2
length: 14
J: TRBJ2-3
DNA: TGTGCCGTTGGGACTAGCGGGATCCTAGATACGCAGTATTTT
CDR3: CAVGTSGILDTQYF

D: TRBD1
size: -
V: TRBV4-1
length: 16
J: TRBJ1-1
DNA: TGCGCCAGCAGCCGTCCGGTTGACAGGGCCTCCACTGAAGCTTTCTTT
CDR3: CASSRPVDRASTEAFF

D: -
size: -
V: TRBV7-2
length: 16
J: TRBJ1-2
DNA: TGTGCCAGCAGCAGCCAGGGTATCCCTCAATCCTATGGCTACACCTTC
CDR3: CASSSQGIPQSYGYTF

D: -
size: -
V: TRBV29-1
length: 12
J: TRBJ2-1
DNA: TGCAGCGTCGCTTTTTCCAGCAATGAGCAGTTCTTC
CDR3: CSVAFSSNEQFF

D: TRBD2
size: -
V: TRBV15
length: 16
J: TRBJ2-1
DNA: TGTGCCACCAGCACCCCGGGACTAGCGGGAAGGGATGAGCAGTTCTTC
CDR3: CATSTPGLAGRDEQFF

D: -
size: -
V: TRBV6-1
length: 12
J: TRBJ2-1
DNA: TGTGCCTCTACGGAGACAGTTAATGAGCAGTTCTTC
CDR3: CASTETVNEQFF

D: TRBD1
size: -
V: TRBV30
length: 15
J: TRBJ1-2
DNA: TGTGCCTGGAGCCGCCGGACAGGGGTGGACTATGGCTACACCTTC
CDR3: CAWSRRTGVDYGYTF

D: -
size: -
V: TRBV10-1
length: 15
J: TRBJ2-3
DNA: TGCGCCAGCAGGACCCAGGGGGGAGGGGAAGATACGCAGTATTTT
CDR3: CASRTQGGGEDTQYF

D: -
size: -
V: TRBV5-1
length: 15
J: TRBJ2-6
DNA: TGCGCCAGCGGACAGCAAAGCTCTGGGGCCAACGTCCTGACTTTC
CDR3: CASGQQSSGANVLTF

D: TRBD1
size: -
V: TRBV7-9
length: 15
J: TRBJ2-7
DNA: TGTGCCAGCAGCCAGGGGACAGGGGGCCCCTACGAGCAGTACTTC
CDR3: CASSQGTGGPYEQYF

D: -
size: -
V: TRBV7-6
length: 14
J: TRBJ2-5
DNA: TGTGCCAGCAGCTTAGGAGTGACCCAAGAGACCCAGTACTTC
CDR3: CASSLGVTQETQYF